Reported below is one T cell receptor beta chain. This sample is part of a study of blood T cell repertoires in COVID-19. Study information: The cDNA or gDNA used as material had been derived from T cells, B-cell-depleted T cells, or PBMCs.

The CDR3 sequence is 14 residues long. Trimming pared 3 bases from V and 1 base from J, leaving 9 bases between. The germline V gene encodes CDR1 KGHSH and CDR2 LQKENI. The method was immunoSEQ multiplex PCR; TCRdb's version includes in-frame clones alone and lacks a portion of them. The sample includes some 150,000 clones, 86% seen only once; the top ten take about 8%. Source material: peripheral blood. The rearrangement uses TRBV18 and TRBJ2-5; no clear D gene. This clonotype was sampled from a woman aged 55 to 70 with acute or convalescent COVID-19. The CDR3 protein is CASSPPSFQETQYF. In nucleotides, the CDR3 is TGTGCCAGCTCACCCCCCAGTTTCCAAGAGACCCAGTACTTC.